This TCR beta chain is from a study of blood T cell repertoires in COVID-19 (dated by TCRdb to about 2020). Looking at the study overall: Samples from collaborators originated in the United States, Italy and Spain and spanned both the acute and convalescent phases of COVID-19. The material from the prospective study consisted of cDNA or gDNA derived from T cells, B-cell-depleted T cells, or PBMCs. The dataset comprised deeply sampled blood TCRbeta repertoires from subjects exposed to, actively infected with, or recovered from COVID-19. A freely available public database, intended as a resource for researchers studying the immune response to SARS-CoV-2, is where the repertoires were released. The samples were drawn from the first 160 participants of the ongoing ImmuneRACE study and from 950 to 1,500 subjects provided by 6 global collaborators. Sample metadata almost always included a de-identified subject ID, COVID-19 status, age in years and sex. HLA class I and class II types, where available, came from metadata supplied by the sample provider rather than from assay-based typing. The full study reports these points: The quantity of clinical and demographic metadata differed by source and by participant and was supplied without curation.

At one collaborating source in Seattle, patients were enrolled during active infection and were followed longitudinally through the course of disease. Collaborating institutions collected whole blood in K2EDTA tubes following their own protocols. For TCRbeta analysis, collaborators shipped samples in one of three forms: frozen whole blood, isolated PBMCs, or DNA extracted from either of those sample types. The germline V and J ends show losses of 2 bases and 5 bases respectively, and no gene match explains 3 bases of the junction. Including the terminal cysteine and phenylalanine, the CDR3 comprises 14 residues. The read is trimmed to its CDR3 DNA, 42 bases read in frame from base 1. Per the germline V gene, MNHEY is the CDR1 and SVGAGI is the CDR2. The immunoSEQ Assay, a bias-controlled multiplex PCR, was used to amplify TCRbeta CDR3 regions from genomic DNA. The authors' pipeline ran thus. Nucleated cell counts per sample were estimated from amplification of reference gene primers within the assay. To quantify the absolute abundance of each unique TCRbeta CDR3 rearrangement, sequence reads were collapsed and filtered. For each sample, productive Simpson clonality was calculated as the square root of Simpson's diversity index across productive rearrangements. The source is immuneACCESS, and TCRdb retained only in-frame sequences with V and J called. Part of the clones is not carried over; for the studies checked, unresolved V genes explain less than half of this, and the remainder is unexplained. That table gives V, J and clone size, and the DNA gave D and trimming. Here the sample has more than 60,000 clones; about four fifths occur a single time. About an eighth of the sample is held by the ten biggest clonotypes.

A remark on this clone: Its antigen is still unknown. Base-call qualities are not available, and no considerably larger clone is one nucleotide away. Other DNA sequences in the sample encode the same CDR3.

In this chain, TRBV6-5 is recombined with TRBJ1-5, with TRBD1 matching 7 junction bases. The receptor was derived from a man aged 50-60 years with COVID-19, enrolled during active disease. Sequencing was performed on peripheral blood. The DNA sequence follows: TGTGCCAGCAGTTACCGACAGGGTCATCAGCCCCAGCATTTT. It translates to CASSYRQGHQPQHF.